One and the same sample provided the 23 T cell receptor beta chains below, sequenced in a study of beta chain features in type 1 diabetes. Every bit of the isolated RNA underwent reverse transcription, so sequencing read expressed TCRB transcripts. Clones were sequenced by immunoSEQ multiplex PCR, and TCRdb holds only the in-frame ones, with some missing. The top ten clones hold 0.03% to 0.04% of a sample with hundreds of thousands of clones, roughly 13% of them seen once. Study results and limitations: Moderately but significantly shorter TCRB CDR3s were found in Type 1 diabetes patients in all four CD4+ subsets.

These receptors lack a known antigen. The sample comprised naive CD4+ T cells from blood. The receptors were gathered from a young man with type 1 diabetes.

The chain uses TRBV4-2 and TRBJ1-3, with D hard to call. This CDR3 region has 18 residues. V was shortened by 1 base and J by 0 bases, with 16 bases between the two germline ends. The germline CDR1 and CDR2 sequences are LGHNA and YNFKEQ. CDR3 in amino acids: CASSQGNWGTPSGNTIYF. Written as DNA, the CDR3 is TGTGCCAGCAGCCAAGGAAACTGGGGAACTCCCTCTGGAAACACCATATATTTT.

The chain uses TRBV9 and TRBJ2-3; tentatively, D is TRBD2 (6 bases). The CDR3 extends over 15 amino acids. Germline CDR1 reads SGDLS; CDR2 reads YYNGEE. The germline V and J ends were trimmed by 3 bases and 5 bases, with 16 bases remaining between them. The CDR3 loop reads CASSALGDSGDTQYF. The CDR3 DNA reads as TGTGCCAGCAGCGCCCTAGGGGACTCCGGAGATACGCAGTATTTT.

This clone was found a few times. This sequence joins TRBV28 and TRBJ2-5; tentatively, D is TRBD1 (6 bases). The CDR3 is made up of 16 amino acids. V lost 1 base, J lost 4 bases, and 16 bases lay in between. Germline V gene data show CDR1 as MDHEN and CDR2 as SYDVKM. The CDR3 reads CASSLYRVTSGETQYF. The CDR3 bases are TGTGCCAGCAGTTTATACAGGGTTACGTCCGGAGAGACCCAGTACTTC. Based on the CDR3 plus reference TRBV28 and TRBJ2-5, the full variable domain is DVKVTQSSRYLVKRTGEKVFLECVQDMDHENMFWYRQDPGLGLRLIYFSYDVKMKEKGDIPEGYSVSREKKERFSLILESASTNQTSMYLCASSLYRVTSGETQYFGPGTRLLVL.

This clone was seen a few times. Here the CDR3 reads CASRPTVSSYNEQFF. CDR3 nucleotides: TGTGCCAGTCGCCCGACTGTAAGCTCCTACAATGAGCAGTTCTTC. The chain uses TRBV19 and TRBJ2-1, with D hard to call. CDR3 size: 15 residues. Trimming stripped 8 bases from V and 0 bases from J, with 14 bases between. Per germline, CDR1 LNHDA and CDR2 SQIVND (reference sequence).

The chain uses TRBV9 and TRBJ2-3; TRBD2 agrees at 8 bases. V lost 0 bases, J lost 3 bases, and 6 bases stayed unmatched. Germline CDR1 reads SGDLS; CDR2 reads YYNGEE. This CDR3 has 16 amino acids. This CDR3 reads CASSVGVLAGTDTQYF. As DNA, the CDR3 is TGTGCCAGCAGCGTAGGGGTATTAGCGGGAACAGATACGCAGTATTTT.

In its sample, this clone was seen a few times. This chain joins TRBV5-6 and TRBJ1-2; TRBD1 aligns across 9 bases. The V segment lost 7 bases and the J segment 12 bases; nucleotides outside the gene matches: 10. This CDR3 contains 12 residues. Germline V gene lookup returns CDR1 SGHDT and CDR2 YYEEEE. The CDR3 bases are TGTGCCAGCCAAAGGACAGGGGATCGGCACACCTTC. Translated: CASQRTGDRHTF.

This clone was picked up one time. V gene TRBV30 combines with J gene TRBJ2-5; 10 positions match TRBD2. There are 15 residues in the CDR3. Losses at the gene ends were 2 bases for V and 5 bases for J; bases not matched to a gene: 8. Germline CDR1 reads GTSNPN; CDR2 reads SVGIG (reference sequence). CDR3: CAWSSGRALGETQYF. CDR3 nucleotides: TGTGCCTGGAGTAGCGGGAGGGCCCTCGGGGAGACCCAGTACTTC.

V is TRBV2 and J is TRBJ2-7; no definite D call. Germline V gene data show CDR1 as SNHLY and CDR2 as FYNNEI. The length of the CDR3 is 13 residues. V was clipped by 3 bases and J by 5 bases, with 11 bases between them. CDR3 in amino acids: CASSDRPADEQYF. The CDR3 bases are TGTGCCAGCAGTGATCGGCCCGCCGACGAGCAGTACTTC.

This clone was seen a handful of times. In DNA form, the CDR3 reads TGCGCCAGCAGCTTACAGGCAGGAGATACGCAGTATTTT. Residues: CASSLQAGDTQYF. The chain recombines TRBV5-1 with TRBJ2-3, with a possible D match to TRBD1 (5 bases). The V end lost 2 bases, the J end lost 5 bases, and 9 bases lay between the germline ends. Germline assignment: CDR1 SGHRS and CDR2 YFSETQ. This CDR3 contains 13 residues.

This clone turned up a few times. J is TRBJ2-3 and V is TRBV29-1; possibly TRBD2 for D (6 bases). Germline-derived CDR1 and CDR2 are SQVTM and ANQGSEA. CDR3 size: 15 residues. Trimming removed 6 bases at V and 0 bases at J, with 16 bases between. The CDR3 sequence is CSVLRLDSSTDTQYF. DNA of the CDR3: TGCAGCGTCCTCAGACTAGACTCTAGCACAGATACGCAGTATTTT.

The chain has TRBV9 and TRBJ2-7; TRBD2 agrees at 8 bases. Germline values: CDR1 SGDLS, CDR2 YYNGEE. CDR3 length: 15 residues. V lost 4 bases and J lost 4; bases outside the gene matches: 10. The CDR3, as DNA: TGTGCCAGCAGCTCCTCTACGGGACTAGAATACGAGCAGTACTTC. Translating it yields CASSSSTGLEYEQYF.

The chain recombines TRBV11-3 with TRBJ2-2; TRBD1 aligns across 8 bases. CDR3 length: 16 residues. Germline V CDR1 and CDR2: SGHNT, YENEEA. V lost 5 bases and J lost 4; bases outside the gene matches: 9. CDR3 sequence (DNA): TGTGCCAGCAGCCCCACGACAGGGGAGGCCACCGGGGAGCTGTTTTTT. This encodes CASSPTTGEATGELFF.

This clone was seen more than once but under ten times. At the DNA level, this CDR3 is encoded by other sequences in the same sample as well. The chain links TRBV30 to TRBJ1-5; D unclear. In germline, CDR1 is GTSNPN, CDR2 SVGIG (reference sequence). V gave up 1 base and J gave up 0 bases, with 4 bases separating them. This CDR3 is built from 13 residues. CDR3 sequence (DNA): TGTGCCTGGAGTGACGGTAGCAATCAGCCCCAGCATTTT. Residues: CAWSDGSNQPQHF.

As DNA, the CDR3 is TGTGCCAGCAGCCAATCGGCCAGGTTCTACGAGCAGTACTTC. Translated: CASSQSARFYEQYF. The chain uses TRBV11-2 and TRBJ2-7, with unresolved D. Trimming removed 5 bases at V and 3 bases at J, with 14 bases between. Per germline, CDR1 SGHAT and CDR2 FQNNGV. This CDR3 has 14 amino acids.

The V and J genes are TRBV18 and TRBJ2-1; the match to TRBD2 covers 9 bases. This CDR3 contains 15 residues. Germline CDR1 reads KGHSH; CDR2 reads LQKENI. V shed 3 bases and J 7 bases; nucleotides not matched to a gene: 7. The DNA for the CDR3 is TGTGCCAGCTCACCGTGGCGGGAGGGCCGTAATGAGCAGTTCTTC. Its protein product is CASSPWREGRNEQFF.

This clone was detected a few times. The chain combines TRBV28 with TRBJ2-1; D is undetermined. Per the germline V gene, CDR1 is MDHEN and CDR2 is SYDVKM. Trimming left V 6 bases short and J 6 bases short, with 12 bases between. This CDR3 has 13 amino acids. The chain's CDR3 is CASSPPVINEQFF. CDR3 bases: TGTGCCAGCAGCCCCCCGGTGATCAATGAGCAGTTCTTC.

Only a few counts were recorded for this clone. J is TRBJ2-1 and V is TRBV7-2; 11 bases fit TRBD1. Germline V lookup: CDR1 SGHTA, CDR2 FQGNSA. V was clipped by 4 bases and J by 8 bases; unmatched bases: 7. The CDR3 has 15 amino acids. The CDR3 sequence: CASSSPGQGGYEQFF. The CDR3 region has the DNA TGTGCCAGCAGCTCTCCGGGACAGGGGGGCTATGAGCAGTTCTTC.

Regarding this clone: Other DNA sequences in this sample translate to the same CDR3. V usage is TRBV6-5 and J usage is TRBJ1-5; D is unclear. Trimming cost V 0 bases and J 1 base, with 1 base left between them. Germline-derived CDR1 and CDR2 are MNHEY and SVGAGI. The CDR3 loop spans 13 amino acids. CDR3 DNA sequence: TGTGCCAGCAGTTACTCAAGCAATCAGCCCCAGCATTTT. Its protein is CASSYSSNQPQHF.

This clone turned up a few times. The CDR3 DNA sequence: TGTGCTAGTGGTTTCGACCGGGACAGGGACGGGTCTGGGGCCAACGTCCTGACTTTC. Protein: CASGFDRDRDGSGANVLTF. This chain links TRBV12-5 with TRBJ2-6; 9 bases align to TRBD1. CDR1 and CDR2 from the germline V gene are LGHNT and FRNRAP. This CDR3 has 19 residues. V lost 3 bases, J lost 1 base, and 10 bases stayed unmatched.

In this sample, this clone turned up a few times. Here the CDR3 reads CASSLAGSNYGYTF. CDR3 nucleotides: TGTGCCAGCAGCTTAGCGGGCAGTAACTATGGCTACACCTTC. This sequence joins TRBV7-9 and TRBJ1-2; D remains ambiguous. There are 14 residues in the CDR3. The V end was cut by 0 bases, the J end by 1 base, with 6 bases between. The germline CDR1 and CDR2 sequences are SEHNR and FQNEAQ (reference sequence).

In its sample, this clone was seen a few times. This CDR3 is also generated by other DNA sequences in the sample. The genes are TRBV5-1 and TRBJ1-1; D may be TRBD1 (5 bases). V lost 1 base and J 1 base, leaving 5 bases between the germline ends. Germline V gene sequence: CDR1 SGHRS, CDR2 YFSETQ. This CDR3 contains 13 residues. The CDR3 here is CASSLTGNTEAFF. In DNA, the CDR3 is TGCGCCAGCAGCTTGACAGGGAACACTGAAGCTTTCTTT.

The genes are TRBV28 and TRBJ1-4; no reliable D call. Deletions cut 2 bases from V and 7 bases from J, with 11 bases between. Germline V lookup: CDR1 MDHEN, CDR2 SYDVKM. This CDR3 spans 14 amino acids. The CDR3 nucleotides are TGTGCCAGCAGTTTACGGTGGCTGGGTGAAAAACTGTTTTTT. This translates into CASSLRWLGEKLFF.

This clone came up a few times. V usage is TRBV6-5 and J usage is TRBJ2-1, with 7 bases lining up with TRBD1. Trimming cost V 6 bases and J 4 bases; bases outside gene matches: 6. Germline CDR1 MNHEY, CDR2 SVGAGI. CDR3 length: 14 residues. CDR3 in amino acids: CASSKGAEYNEQFF. The DNA for the CDR3 is TGTGCCAGCAGCAAGGGGGCGGAGTACAATGAGCAGTTCTTC.